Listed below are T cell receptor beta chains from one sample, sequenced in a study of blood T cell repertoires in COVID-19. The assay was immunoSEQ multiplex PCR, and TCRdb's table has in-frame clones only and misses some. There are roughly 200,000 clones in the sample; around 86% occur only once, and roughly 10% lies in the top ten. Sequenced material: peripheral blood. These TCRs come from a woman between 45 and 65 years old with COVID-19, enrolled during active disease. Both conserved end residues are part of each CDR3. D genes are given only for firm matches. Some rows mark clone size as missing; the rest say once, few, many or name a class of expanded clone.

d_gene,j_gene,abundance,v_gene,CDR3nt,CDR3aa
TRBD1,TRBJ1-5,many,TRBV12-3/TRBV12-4,TGTGCCAGCAGGGACAGGGGCGGTCAGCCCCAGCATTTT,CASRDRGGQPQHF
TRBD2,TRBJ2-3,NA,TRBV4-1,TGCGCCAGCAGCCAATATCAGCCGAGCGGGGCCCGCACAGATACGCAGTATTTT,CASSQYQPSGARTDTQYF
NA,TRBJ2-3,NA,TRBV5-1,TGCGCCAGCAGCTTGGCCGAGTCTCAAACAGATACGCAGTATTTT,CASSLAESQTDTQYF
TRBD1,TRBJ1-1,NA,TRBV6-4,TGTGCCAGCAGTGAATGGGGGACAGGGGTCACTGAAGCTTTCTTT,CASSEWGTGVTEAFF
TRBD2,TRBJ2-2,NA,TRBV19,TGTGCCAGTAGTATAGCGGGGGGGTGGAACACCGGGGAGCTGTTTTTT,CASSIAGGWNTGELFF
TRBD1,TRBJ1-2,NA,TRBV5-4,TGTGCCAGCAGTTTGACAGGGTCCTATGGCTACACCTTC,CASSLTGSYGYTF
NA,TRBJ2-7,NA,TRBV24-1,TGTGCCACCAGTGATGACAGTAACTACGAGCAGTACTTC,CATSDDSNYEQYF
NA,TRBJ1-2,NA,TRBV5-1,TGCGCCAGCAGCTTGGGAGGGGGTTATGATGGCTACACCTTC,CASSLGGGYDGYTF
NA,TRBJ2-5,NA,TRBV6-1,TGTGCCAGCAGTGAACAGGATTTGGGAGAGACCCAGTACTTC,CASSEQDLGETQYF
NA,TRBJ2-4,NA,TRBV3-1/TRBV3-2,TGTGCCAGCAGCCAAAGAGGAGGGCAAGGAAACATTCAGTACTTC,CASSQRGGQGNIQYF
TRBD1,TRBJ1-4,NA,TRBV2,TGTGCCAGCGGAGAGACAGGGACTAATGAAAAACTGTTTTTT,CASGETGTNEKLFF
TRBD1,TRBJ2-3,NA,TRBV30,TGTGCCTGGGGACAGGGGGTCAAGGATACGCAGTATTTT,CAWGQGVKDTQYF
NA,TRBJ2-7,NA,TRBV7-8,TGTGCCAGCAACAGGGTGGGAGACGAGCAGTACTTC,CASNRVGDEQYF
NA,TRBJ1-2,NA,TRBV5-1,TGCGCCAGCCGCCCCACGGCTAACTATGGCTACACCTTC,CASRPTANYGYTF
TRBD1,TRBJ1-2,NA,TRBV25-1,TGTGCCAGCGGTGCAGGGGGCGTTAGTGGCTACACCTTC,CASGAGGVSGYTF
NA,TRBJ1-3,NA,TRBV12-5,TGTGCTAGTGGTTTAGGGGGGGCGGCTGGAAACACCATATATTTT,CASGLGGAAGNTIYF
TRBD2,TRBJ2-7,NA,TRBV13,TGTGCCACTACGCTCTTAGCGGGGGACTACGAGCAGTACTTC,CATTLLAGDYEQYF
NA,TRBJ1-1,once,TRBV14,TGTGCCAGCAGCCCCTATTCATTCCTGGAGGACACTGAAGCTTTCTTT,CASSPYSFLEDTEAFF
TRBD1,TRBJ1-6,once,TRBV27,TGTGCCACCTCTCCCCTACAGGGGGCCTCCTATAATTCACCCCTCCACTTT,CATSPLQGASYNSPLHF
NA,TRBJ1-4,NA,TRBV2,TGTGCCAGCAGTGCCGACAGGTTTAATGAAAAACTGTTTTTT,CASSADRFNEKLFF
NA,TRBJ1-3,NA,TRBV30,TGTGCCTGGAGCCGCACAGCTCTCTCTGGAAACACCATATATTTT,CAWSRTALSGNTIYF
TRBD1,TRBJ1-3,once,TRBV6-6,TGTGCCAGCAGAATAGACAGGGGAGGAGGAAACACCATATATTTT,CASRIDRGGGNTIYF
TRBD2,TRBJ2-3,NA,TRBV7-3,TGTGCCAGCAGCTCTAGCGGGGCAACAGATACGCAGTATTTT,CASSSSGATDTQYF
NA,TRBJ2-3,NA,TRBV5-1,TGCGCCAGCACAGGCGGGGGCCGCACAGATACGCAGTATTTT,CASTGGGRTDTQYF
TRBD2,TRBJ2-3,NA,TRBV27,TGTGCCAGCAGCCAACTAGCGGGTGGAGATACGCAGTATTTT,CASSQLAGGDTQYF
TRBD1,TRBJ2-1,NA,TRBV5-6,TGTGCCAGCAGCTTGGTTGGCGACAGGGCCTATGAGCAGTTCTTC,CASSLVGDRAYEQFF
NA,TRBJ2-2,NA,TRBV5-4,TGTGCCAGCAGCTTGGCCGGACAGCAGAGGACCGGGGAGCTGTTTTTT,CASSLAGQQRTGELFF
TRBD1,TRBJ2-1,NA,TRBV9,TGTGCCAGCAGCGTGCGACAGGGAGAGGCTGAGCAGTTCTTC,CASSVRQGEAEQFF
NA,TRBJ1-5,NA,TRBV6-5,TGTGCCAGCAGTAGACCGGGTCAAAATCAGCCCCAGCATTTT,CASSRPGQNQPQHF
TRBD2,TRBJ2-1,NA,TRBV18,TGTGCCAGCTCTCAACAGGCGGGGGGGGCTTACAATGAGCAGTTCTTC,CASSQQAGGAYNEQFF
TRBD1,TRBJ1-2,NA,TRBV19,TGTGCCAGTAGTTTCGCGGGACAGGGGTATCCCGACTATGGCTACACCTTC,CASSFAGQGYPDYGYTF
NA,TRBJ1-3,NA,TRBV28,TGTGCCAGCAGTTCCCCAGGGGTGGGTGGAAACACCATATATTTT,CASSSPGVGGNTIYF
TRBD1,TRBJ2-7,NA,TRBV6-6,TGTGCCAGCACCCAGGGGGACAGGAACTACGAGCAGTACTTC,CASTQGDRNYEQYF
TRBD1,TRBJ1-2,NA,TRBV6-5,TGTGCCAGCAGTTACTCTGGGGCAGGGGGTGGCTACACCTTC,CASSYSGAGGGYTF
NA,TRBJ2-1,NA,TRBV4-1,TGCGCCAGCAGCCAATTGAGTCCTCAGTTCTTC,CASSQLSPQFF
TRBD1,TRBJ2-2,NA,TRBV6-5,TGTGCCAGCTTGTTGAGGGGGCAAGGCGGGGAGCTGTTTTTT,CASLLRGQGGELFF
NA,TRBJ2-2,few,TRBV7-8,TGTGCCAGCAGGTTAACGCCGGGACAAAACACCGGGGAGCTGTTTTTT,CASRLTPGQNTGELFF
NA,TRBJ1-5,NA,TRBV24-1,TGTGCCACCAGTGATGCAGGGAGGGGGAGCAATCAGCCCCAGCATTTT,CATSDAGRGSNQPQHF
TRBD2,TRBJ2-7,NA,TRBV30,TGTGCTACACAGACTAGCGGGGGTTACGAGCAGTACTTC,CATQTSGGYEQYF
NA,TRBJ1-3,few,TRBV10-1,TGCGCCAGCCCGAGCAGGATTCGCGGGGGCCGCTCTGGAAACACCATATATTTT,CASPSRIRGGRSGNTIYF
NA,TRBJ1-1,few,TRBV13,TGTGCCAGCAGCTTATTCGGGGGAGGGGACACTGAAGCTTTCTTT,CASSLFGGGDTEAFF
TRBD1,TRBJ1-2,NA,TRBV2,TGTGCCAGCAGGGGACAGGGAGGCTATGGCTACACCTTC,CASRGQGGYGYTF
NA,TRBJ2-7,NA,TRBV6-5,TGTGCCGGACGGGACTCCTACGAGCAGTACTTC,CAGRDSYEQYF
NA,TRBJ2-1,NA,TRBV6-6,TGTGCCAGCAGTTCCCGACTAGAAGGGTTCTACAATGAGCAGTTCTTC,CASSSRLEGFYNEQFF
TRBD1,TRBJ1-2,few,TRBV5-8,TGTGCCAGCAGCTTTGGTGACAGGGGGTTTGTCTTC,CASSFGDRGFVF
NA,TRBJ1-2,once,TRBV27,TGTGCCAGCAGGACTCCCGACAGGCCGCCCTATGGCTACACCTTC,CASRTPDRPPYGYTF
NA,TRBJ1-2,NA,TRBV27,TGTGCCAGCAGTTTCGGGTCCCTATATGGCTACACCTTC,CASSFGSLYGYTF
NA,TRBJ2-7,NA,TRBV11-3,TGTGCCAGCGGGCGAACAGGGTCCAACGAGCAGTACTTC,CASGRTGSNEQYF
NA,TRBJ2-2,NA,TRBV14,TGTGCCAGCAGCCAACCCTCGAGCGGGACCGGGGAGCTGTTTTTT,CASSQPSSGTGELFF
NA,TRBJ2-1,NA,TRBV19,TGTGCCAGTACAGGGGCAGGGCCCAACTCCCTTTACAATGAGCAGTTCTTC,CASTGAGPNSLYNEQFF
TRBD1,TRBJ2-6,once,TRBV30,TGTGCCTGGAGTGTACAGGGGACCGGGGCCAACGTCCTGACTTTC,CAWSVQGTGANVLTF
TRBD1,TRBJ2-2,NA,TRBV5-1,TGCGCCAGCGGACAGGGGGCTTTGGACACCGGGGAGCTGTTTTTT,CASGQGALDTGELFF
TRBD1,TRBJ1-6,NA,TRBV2,TGTGCCAGCAGTGGAGGGACAGGGAATTCACCCCTCCACTTT,CASSGGTGNSPLHF
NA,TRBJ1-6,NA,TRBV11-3,TGTGCCAGCAGCTTAGGGGGGGGTTCACCCCTCCACTTT,CASSLGGGSPLHF